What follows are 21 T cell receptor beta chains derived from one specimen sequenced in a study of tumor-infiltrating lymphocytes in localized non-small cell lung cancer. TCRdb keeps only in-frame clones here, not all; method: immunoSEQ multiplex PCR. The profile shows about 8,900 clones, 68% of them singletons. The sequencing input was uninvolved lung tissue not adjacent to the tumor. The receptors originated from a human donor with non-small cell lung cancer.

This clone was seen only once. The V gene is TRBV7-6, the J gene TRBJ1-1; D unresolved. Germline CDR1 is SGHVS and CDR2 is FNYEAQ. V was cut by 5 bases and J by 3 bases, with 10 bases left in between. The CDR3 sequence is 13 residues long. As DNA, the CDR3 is TGTGCCAGCAGCAGTGATATGTACACTGAAGCTTTCTTT. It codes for CASSSDMYTEAFF. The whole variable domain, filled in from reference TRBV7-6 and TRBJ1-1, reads GAGVSQSPRYKVTKRGQDVALRCDPISGHVSLYWYRQALGQGPEFLTYFNYEAQQDKSGLPNDRFSAERPEGSISTLTIQRTEQRDSAMYRCASSSDMYTEAFFGQGTRLTVV.

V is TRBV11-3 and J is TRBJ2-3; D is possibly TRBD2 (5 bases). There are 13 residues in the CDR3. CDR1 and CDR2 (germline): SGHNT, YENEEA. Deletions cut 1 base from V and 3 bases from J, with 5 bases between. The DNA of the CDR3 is TGTGCCAGCAGCTTAGGGGAGACAGATACGCAGTATTTT. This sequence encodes CASSLGETDTQYF.

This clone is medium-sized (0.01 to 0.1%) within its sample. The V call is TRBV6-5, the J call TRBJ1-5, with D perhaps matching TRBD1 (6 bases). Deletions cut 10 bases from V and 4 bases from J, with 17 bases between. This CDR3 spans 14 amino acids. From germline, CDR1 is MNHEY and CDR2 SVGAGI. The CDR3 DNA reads TGTGCCACCATGCGTTCACAGGGAAATCAGCCCCAGCATTTT. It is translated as CATMRSQGNQPQHF.

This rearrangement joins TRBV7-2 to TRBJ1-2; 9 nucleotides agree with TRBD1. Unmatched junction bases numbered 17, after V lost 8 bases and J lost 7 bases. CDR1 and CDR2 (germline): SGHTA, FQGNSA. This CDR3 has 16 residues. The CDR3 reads CASGGNRGQGSGGYTF. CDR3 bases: TGTGCCAGCGGGGGAAACAGGGGGCAAGGGTCGGGTGGCTACACCTTC.

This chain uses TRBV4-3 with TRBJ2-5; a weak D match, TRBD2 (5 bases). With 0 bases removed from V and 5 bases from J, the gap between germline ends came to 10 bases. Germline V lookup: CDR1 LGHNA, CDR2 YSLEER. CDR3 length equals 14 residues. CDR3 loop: CASSQDLEAETQYF. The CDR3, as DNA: TGCGCCAGCAGCCAAGATTTGGAGGCGGAGACCCAGTACTTC.

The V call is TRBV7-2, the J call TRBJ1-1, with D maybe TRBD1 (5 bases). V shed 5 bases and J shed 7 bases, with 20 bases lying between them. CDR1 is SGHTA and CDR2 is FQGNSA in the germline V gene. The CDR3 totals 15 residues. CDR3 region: CASSPGGGMSYEAFF. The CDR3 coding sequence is TGTGCCAGCAGCCCCGGGGGGGGAATGTCCTATGAAGCTTTCTTT.

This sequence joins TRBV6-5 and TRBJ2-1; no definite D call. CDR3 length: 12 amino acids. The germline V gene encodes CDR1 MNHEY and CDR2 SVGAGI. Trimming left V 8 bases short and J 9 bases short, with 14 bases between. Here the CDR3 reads CASGAQDAEQFF. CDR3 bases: TGTGCCAGCGGTGCTCAGGACGCTGAGCAGTTCTTC.

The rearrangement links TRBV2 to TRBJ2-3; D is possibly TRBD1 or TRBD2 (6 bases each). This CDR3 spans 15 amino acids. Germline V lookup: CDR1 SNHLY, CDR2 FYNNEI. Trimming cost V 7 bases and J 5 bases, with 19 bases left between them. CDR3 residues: CASIVERGAGDTQYF. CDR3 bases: TGTGCCAGCATAGTGGAAAGGGGGGCTGGAGATACGCAGTATTTT.

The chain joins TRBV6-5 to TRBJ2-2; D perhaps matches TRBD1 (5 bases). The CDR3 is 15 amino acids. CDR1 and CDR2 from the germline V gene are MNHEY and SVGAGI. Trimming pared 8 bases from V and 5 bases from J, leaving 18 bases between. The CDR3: CASGLRQGKTGELFF. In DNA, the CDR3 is TGTGCCAGCGGGTTGAGGCAGGGAAAGACCGGGGAGCTGTTTTTT.

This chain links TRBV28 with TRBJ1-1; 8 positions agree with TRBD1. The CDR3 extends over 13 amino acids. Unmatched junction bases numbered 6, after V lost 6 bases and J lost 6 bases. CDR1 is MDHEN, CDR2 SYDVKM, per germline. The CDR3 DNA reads TGTGCCAGCAGCCTCACAGGGGGACCTGAAGCTTTCTTT. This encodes CASSLTGGPEAFF.

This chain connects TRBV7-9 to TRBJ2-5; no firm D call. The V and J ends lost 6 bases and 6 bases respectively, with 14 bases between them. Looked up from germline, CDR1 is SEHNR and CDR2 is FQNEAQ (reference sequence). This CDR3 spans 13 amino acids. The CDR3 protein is CASRPSLPQTQYF. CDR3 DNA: TGTGCCAGCAGGCCCTCACTGCCCCAGACCCAGTACTTC. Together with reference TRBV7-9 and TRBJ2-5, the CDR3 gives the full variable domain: DTGVSQNPRHKITKRGQNVTFRCDPISEHNRLYWYRQTLGQGPEFLTYFQNEAQLEKSRLLSDRFSAERPKGSFSTLEIQRTEQGDSAMYLCASRPSLPQTQYFGPGTRLLVL.

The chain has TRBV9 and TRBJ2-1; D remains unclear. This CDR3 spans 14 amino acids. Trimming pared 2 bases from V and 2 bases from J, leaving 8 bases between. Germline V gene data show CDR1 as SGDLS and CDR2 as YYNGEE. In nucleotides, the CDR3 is TGTGCCAGCAGCGTGGCTGGGCCCTACAATGAGCAGTTCTTC. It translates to CASSVAGPYNEQFF.

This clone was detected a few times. The CDR3: CATSLAGDYEQYF. The DNA of the CDR3 is TGTGCCACCAGTCTAGCGGGAGATTACGAGCAGTACTTC. The rearrangement joins TRBV15 to TRBJ2-7; 10 bases match TRBD2. The length of the CDR3 is 13 residues. CDR1 is LNHNV and CDR2 is YYDKDF in the germline V gene (reference sequence). V dropped 6 bases and J dropped 4; count of bases not matched to a gene: 3.

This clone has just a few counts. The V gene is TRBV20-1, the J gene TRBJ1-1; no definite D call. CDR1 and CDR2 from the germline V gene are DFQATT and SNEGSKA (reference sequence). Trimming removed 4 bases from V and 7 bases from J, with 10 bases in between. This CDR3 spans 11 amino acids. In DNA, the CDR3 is TGCAGTGCTACCGGACGGAGTGAAGCTTTCTTT. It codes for CSATGRSEAFF.

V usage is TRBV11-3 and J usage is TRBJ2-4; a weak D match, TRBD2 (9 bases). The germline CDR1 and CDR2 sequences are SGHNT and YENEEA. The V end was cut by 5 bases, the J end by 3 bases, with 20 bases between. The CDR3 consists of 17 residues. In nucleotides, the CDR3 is TGTGCCAGCAGCGCAGGGGGCGGGAGGGCAGGCAAAAACATTCAGTACTTC. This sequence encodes CASSAGGGRAGKNIQYF.

Here the CDR3 reads CAIRGDSNYEQYF. The CDR3 DNA follows: TGTGCCATCAGGGGAGACAGCAACTACGAGCAGTACTTC. The chain has TRBV10-3 and TRBJ2-7; D may match TRBD1 or TRBD2 (5 bases each). CDR3 length: 13 amino acids. Germline V gives CDR1 ENHRY, CDR2 SYGVKD. V was cut by 6 bases and J by 3 bases, with 12 bases left in between.

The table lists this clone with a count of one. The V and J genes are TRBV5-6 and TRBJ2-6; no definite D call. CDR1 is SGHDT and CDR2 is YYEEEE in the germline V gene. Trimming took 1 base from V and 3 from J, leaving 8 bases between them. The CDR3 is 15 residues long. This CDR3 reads CASSLISLGANVLTF. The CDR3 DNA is TGTGCCAGCAGCTTGATTTCCCTTGGGGCCAACGTCCTGACTTTC.

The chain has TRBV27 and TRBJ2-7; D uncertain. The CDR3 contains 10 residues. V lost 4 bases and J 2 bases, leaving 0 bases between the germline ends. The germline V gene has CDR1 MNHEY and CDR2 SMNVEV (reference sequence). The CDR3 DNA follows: TGTGCCAGCAGTTCCTACGAGCAGTACTTC. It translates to CASSSYEQYF.

In nucleotides, the CDR3 is TGCGCCAGCAGCCCGACTAGCGGGACCCCCGGGGAGCTGTTTTTT. Amino acid sequence: CASSPTSGTPGELFF. The rearrangement joins TRBV4-1 to TRBJ2-2; 11 bases align to TRBD2. This CDR3 contains 15 residues. In germline, CDR1 is MGHRA, CDR2 YSYEKL. Germline trimming cut 4 bases from V and 6 bases from J; bases unmatched to any gene: 4.

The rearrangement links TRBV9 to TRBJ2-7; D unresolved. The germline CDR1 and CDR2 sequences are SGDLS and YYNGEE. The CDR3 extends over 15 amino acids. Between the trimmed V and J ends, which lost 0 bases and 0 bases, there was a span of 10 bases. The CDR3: CASSVGAESSYEQYF. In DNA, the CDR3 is TGTGCCAGCAGCGTAGGGGCGGAGAGCTCCTACGAGCAGTACTTC.

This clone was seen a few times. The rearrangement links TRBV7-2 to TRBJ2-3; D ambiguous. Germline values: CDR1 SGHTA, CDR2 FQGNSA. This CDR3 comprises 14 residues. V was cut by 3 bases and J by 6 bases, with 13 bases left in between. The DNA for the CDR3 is TGTGCCAGCAGCTTCTTGGATCCAAGGGATACGCAGTATTTT. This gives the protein CASSFLDPRDTQYF.